This T cell receptor (beta chain) emerged from a study of monozygotic twins with inflammatory bowel disease. TCRdb processed the 5' RACE reads again and assigns one entry to each CDR3 protein, with no DNA. Found here are roughly 100,000 distinct CDR3 sequences; the top ten clones hold roughly 1.9%. On this clonotype itself: Its antigen is not known.

General observations from the study: IBD patients share fewer clonotypes with other people than healthy twins do, especially with disease activity. Among twins, concordant and discordant pairs did not differ in repertoire similarity, possibly from limited power.

The clonotype comes from a human donor with ulcerative colitis or Crohn's disease, or a healthy co-twin of an affected twin (not recorded which). Sequencing input: blood.

CDR3 amino acids: CASRGQGARSYEQYF. The gene calls are TRBV28 and TRBJ2-7; TCRdb reports TRBD1, a call that lacks DNA to check it against. Germline CDR1 MDHEN, CDR2 SYDVKM. CDR3 length: 15 residues.